A selection of T cell receptor beta chains follows, all from one sample in a study of radiotherapy plus CTLA-4 blockade in lung cancer. TCRdb's table, derived via immunoSEQ multiplex PCR, lists solely in-frame clones and lacks some. Of tens of thousands of clones listed, 84% are singletons. Sequences were derived from peripheral blood, sampled from a patient treated with radiotherapy plus ipilimumab. All receptors come from a human donor with non-small cell lung cancer whose response to radiotherapy plus ipilimumab could not be evaluated. Each CDR3 is given with its conserved first and last residue. Each record gives: clone size, V gene, J gene, D gene, CDR3 protein, CDR3 DNA. A D gene is named only where the DNA matches it firmly. A row's size may be missing; if present it is once, few, many or a size class.

.	TRBV5-1	TRBJ2-1	TRBD1	CASTPGQTASSYNEQFF	TGCGCCAGCACCCCGGGACAGACCGCGAGCTCCTACAATGAGCAGTTCTTC
.	TRBV2	TRBJ2-3	.	CASRGGAGSDTQYF	TGTGCCAGCAGAGGAGGTGCGGGGTCAGATACGCAGTATTTT
once	TRBV7-9	TRBJ2-4	TRBD1	CASSLVSGGQNIQYF	TGTGCCAGCAGCTTAGTTTCAGGGGGACAAAACATTCAGTACTTC
once	TRBV10-3	TRBJ1-6	.	CAISESVTDNSPLHF	TGTGCCATCAGTGAGTCGGTAACAGATAATTCACCCCTCCACTTT
.	TRBV27	TRBJ2-1	TRBD2	CASGLAVGNEQFF	TGTGCCAGCGGCCTAGCGGTTGGGAATGAGCAGTTCTTC
.	TRBV6-5	TRBJ1-4	.	CASRTLGATNEKLFF	TGTGCCAGCAGGACTCTCGGGGCAACTAATGAAAAACTGTTTTTT
.	TRBV6-5	TRBJ1-4	.	CASSSVGGRYNEKLFF	TGTGCCAGCAGTTCCGTGGGGGGTCGATATAATGAAAAACTGTTTTTT
.	TRBV2	TRBJ2-2	.	CASLGQSTGELFF	TGTGCCAGCTTAGGACAGTCCACCGGGGAGCTGTTTTTT
.	TRBV7-6	TRBJ2-3	.	CASSLGGAPNIDTQYF	TGTGCCAGCAGCTTAGGCGGGGCACCAAATATAGATACGCAGTATTTT
.	TRBV19	TRBJ2-7	.	CASSPFGGAFSYEQYF	TGTGCCAGTAGCCCGTTCGGGGGAGCTTTCTCCTACGAGCAGTACTTC
once	TRBV5-1	TRBJ2-7	.	CASSLRSTSYEQYF	TGCGCCAGCAGCTTGCGATCCACAAGCTACGAGCAGTACTTC
.	TRBV5-1	TRBJ2-5	.	CASSLHRETQYF	TGCGCCAGCAGCTTGCATAGAGAGACCCAGTACTTC
.	TRBV11-3	TRBJ2-2	TRBD2	CASSVGGSGRSGELFF	TGTGCCAGCAGCGTGGGGGGTAGCGGGAGATCCGGGGAGCTGTTTTTT
.	TRBV18	TRBJ2-7	TRBD1	CASSPDRVEQYF	TGTGCCAGCTCACCCGACAGGGTCGAGCAGTACTTC
.	TRBV29-1	TRBJ2-5	TRBD1	CSVHRGRGETQYF	TGCAGCGTGCACAGGGGGCGCGGGGAGACCCAGTACTTC
.	TRBV5-1	TRBJ1-1	.	CASSLVSRGPNEAFF	TGCGCCAGCAGCTTGGTGTCACGCGGCCCCAATGAAGCTTTCTTT
few	TRBV6-5	TRBJ2-3	TRBD1	CASRRDRGTDTQYF	TGTGCCAGCAGGAGGGACAGGGGCACAGATACGCAGTATTTT
.	TRBV11-3	TRBJ2-3	TRBD2	CASSLGLAGDDTQYF	TGTGCCAGCAGCTTGGGACTAGCGGGAGATGATACGCAGTATTTT
once	TRBV5-8	TRBJ2-1	TRBD1	CASSYTGDEQFF	TGTGCCAGCAGTTATACAGGGGATGAGCAGTTCTTC
.	TRBV7-8	TRBJ2-1	TRBD2	CASSQDTSGSGNEQFF	TGTGCCAGCAGCCAAGATACTAGCGGGAGTGGGAATGAGCAGTTCTTC
.	TRBV7-2	TRBJ2-7	TRBD1	CASSRSGQGITNSYEQYF	TGTGCCAGCAGCCGCTCGGGACAGGGTATAACAAACTCCTACGAGCAGTACTTC
.	TRBV28	TRBJ1-2	TRBD1	CASSVTGTGFGYTF	TGTGCCAGCAGTGTTACCGGGACAGGGTTTGGCTACACCTTC
.	TRBV28	TRBJ2-7	.	CASSWDSGATYEQYF	TGTGCCAGCAGTTGGGATAGCGGTGCGACCTACGAGCAGTACTTC
few	TRBV28	TRBJ1-5	.	CASSDSGVGSNQPQHF	TGTGCCAGCAGCGATTCAGGGGTAGGCAGCAATCAGCCCCAGCATTTT
.	TRBV9	TRBJ2-2	.	CASSRRDTQNTGELFF	TGTGCCAGCAGCCGCAGGGACACTCAGAACACCGGGGAGCTGTTTTTT
.	TRBV30	TRBJ2-5	TRBD2	CAWSWSSGTGKTQYF	TGTGCCTGGAGTTGGAGTAGCGGGACGGGGAAGACCCAGTACTTC
.	TRBV5-1	TRBJ2-1	TRBD2	CASNPLAGAYNEQFF	TGCGCCAGCAACCCACTAGCGGGAGCGTACAATGAGCAGTTCTTC
.	TRBV19	TRBJ1-4	TRBD1	CASSITRQGLTNEKLFF	TGTGCCAGTAGTATTACGAGACAGGGTCTGACTAATGAAAAACTGTTTTTT
.	TRBV7-3	TRBJ1-1	.	CASSPQAGVDEAFF	TGTGCCAGCAGCCCCCAGGCGGGGGTAGATGAAGCTTTCTTT
.	TRBV18	TRBJ1-2	TRBD1	CASSSGDRGPGYTF	TGTGCCAGCTCGTCGGGGGACAGGGGGCCTGGCTACACCTTC
once	TRBV27	TRBJ1-1	.	CASSLSRPTGRDTEAFF	TGTGCCAGCAGTTTATCCCGCCCGACCGGGCGGGACACTGAAGCTTTCTTT
.	TRBV5-1	TRBJ2-1	TRBD2	CASSSTSGANEQFF	TGCGCCAGCAGCTCGACTAGCGGAGCCAATGAGCAGTTCTTC
.	TRBV7-2	TRBJ2-7	.	CASSPTSGSYEQYF	TGTGCCAGCAGCCCTACATCGGGCTCCTACGAGCAGTACTTC